The 5 T cell receptor beta chains below were found in one sample sequenced in a study of T cell changes during pregnancy in multiple sclerosis. TCRdb keeps only in-frame clones here, not all; method: immunoSEQ multiplex PCR. The sample has 30,000 or so clones; 85% to 90% are singletons. Sequences were derived from CD4+ T cells from peripheral blood mononuclear cells, sampled in the second trimester of pregnancy. The receptors were gathered from a female donor with multiple sclerosis, enrolled in a pregnancy study.

CDR3 loop: CASSEQGYTDTQYF. The CDR3 DNA reads as TGTGCCAGCAGTGAACAGGGGTACACAGATACGCAGTATTTT. The chain recombines TRBV2 with TRBJ2-3; possible D gene TRBD1, 6 bases. Deletions cut 2 bases from V and 2 bases from J, with 8 bases between. This CDR3 has 14 amino acids. Germline V gives CDR1 SNHLY, CDR2 FYNNEI.

This chain uses TRBV4-2 with TRBJ2-1; 7 positions match TRBD2. The CDR3 loop spans 15 amino acids. Trimming took 5 bases from V and 2 from J; bases not matched to a gene: 6. Per germline, CDR1 LGHNA and CDR2 YNFKEQ. CDR3 bases: TGTGCCAGCAGCGACGGGGGAGGGACCTACAATGAGCAGTTCTTC. The encoded protein is CASSDGGGTYNEQFF.

The chain recombines TRBV28 with TRBJ1-5; 7 bases line up with TRBD1. This CDR3 comprises 15 residues. CDR1 and CDR2 from the germline V gene are MDHEN and SYDVKM. The J segment lost 5 bases and the V segment lost 4 bases, leaving 8 bases of the junction unmatched. The CDR3 here is CASSSFQGQYQPQHF. The DNA of the CDR3 is TGTGCCAGCAGTTCATTTCAGGGACAGTATCAGCCCCAGCATTTT.

The J gene is TRBJ1-2, the V gene TRBV27, with 7 bases aligning to TRBD1. CDR3 length: 14 amino acids. V lost 5 bases and J lost 4; bases outside the gene matches: 7. The germline gives CDR1 MNHEY, CDR2 SMNVEV (reference sequence). CDR3 loop: CASSLGGWPYGYTF. Here the CDR3 DNA reads TGTGCCAGCAGTCTAGGGGGCTGGCCCTATGGCTACACCTTC.

The chain combines TRBV28 with TRBJ1-1; TRBD1 matches 7 bases. In germline, CDR1 is MDHEN, CDR2 SYDVKM. Trimming removed 6 bases from V and 1 base from J; junction bases left unmatched: 5. This CDR3 comprises 14 residues. Written as DNA, the CDR3 is TGTGCCAGCAGCTCGGGACAGCCGAACACTGAAGCTTTCTTT. Residues: CASSSGQPNTEAFF. Looking up the rest from reference TRBV28 and TRBJ1-1 gives the full variable domain: DVKVTQSSRYLVKRTGEKVFLECVQDMDHENMFWYRQDPGLGLRLIYFSYDVKMKEKGDIPEGYSVSREKKERFSLILESASTNQTSMYLCASSSGQPNTEAFFGQGTRLTVV.